The clone carrying this TCR beta chain was counted a few times. Its antigen is not known. The sample originates from a study of identical twins. Trimming removed 6 bases from V and 6 bases from J, with 15 bases in between. Germline V gene data show CDR1 as MNHNS and CDR2 as SASEGT. The CDR3 length is 14 residues. Broader study findings: Partial confounding of zero-insertion analyses by invariant MAIT and iNKT cells was possible. Monozygotic twins shared more out-of-frame TCR alpha than recombination models predicted. Insertions were fewer in abundant cord blood beta clonotypes, whereas memory repertoires showed none of this pattern.

A universal primer site was added by template switching, and unique molecular identifiers were carried by the cDNA. A single record per CDR3 protein comes from TCRdb applying MiXCR to the 5' RACE reads. The table records 300,000 to 350,000 distinct CDR3 sequences, 9% to 15% of them present only once. The same data also contributed to another study, on yellow fever vaccine responses in identical twins.

Sequenced sample: CD8+ T cells sorted from blood. This TCR was recovered from a woman under 30 in good health. The chain employs TRBV6-1 and TRBJ2-1, with D possibly TRBD1 on 6 matching bases. For the CDR3, the DNA is TGTGCCAGCAGCCCCTTTTCCAGGGGCAATGAGCAGTTCTTC. It specifies CASSPFSRGNEQFF.